This entry lists 20 T cell receptor beta chains sequenced from one sample in a study of vaccination effects on CD4 cells after COVID-19. These receptors have no identified antigens. Peptide-pool stimulation followed by sequencing identified expanded antigen-specific CD4+ clonotypes in the ViraFEST assay. Subsequent to a culture period of more than 9 days, CD4+ T cells were isolated. The vaccine given was either BNT162b2 or mRNA-1273, in two doses. Clones were read by immunoSEQ multiplex PCR, and TCRdb kept only the in-frame ones, dropping some. Of 15,000 to 20,000 clones listed, 76% are singletons. The input for sequencing was CD4+ T cells from PBMCs cultured with HCoV-NL63 spike peptides, taken after COVID-19 vaccination. All receptors come from a human donor who received a COVID-19 vaccine.

The chain links TRBV19 to TRBJ1-6; D might be TRBD1 (5 bases). Germline CDR1 reads LNHDA; CDR2 reads SQIVND (reference sequence). Trimming took off 5 bases at V and 13 bases at J, with 15 bases between the two ends. CDR3 length equals 13 residues. CDR3 amino acids: CASSLQDGRPLHF. As DNA, the CDR3 is TGTGCCAGTAGTCTACAGGACGGTCGCCCCCTCCACTTT.

The chain recombines TRBV18 with TRBJ2-1; D is unclear. Germline lookup yields CDR1 KGHSH and CDR2 LQKENI. The ends were cut back, 3 bases at V and 5 bases at J, with 11 bases in the middle. The CDR3 runs to 14 residues. The CDR3 loop reads CASSPMGSHNEQFF. The CDR3 region has the DNA TGTGCCAGCTCACCCATGGGCTCGCACAATGAGCAGTTCTTC.

The gene calls are TRBV19 and TRBJ2-7; no definite D call. This CDR3 is built from 12 residues. V lost 4 bases to trimming and J lost 2 bases, with 6 bases between them. Germline CDR1 and CDR2: LNHDA and SQIVND (reference sequence). CDR3 region: CASSNTPYEQYF. CDR3 nucleotides: TGTGCCAGTAGTAACACCCCCTACGAGCAGTACTTC.

CDR3 coding DNA: TGTGCCAGCAGCCACCCCATCCGGGGGCGGATGAACACTGAAGCTTTCTTT. It codes for CASSHPIRGRMNTEAFF. The chain is built from TRBV7-2 and TRBJ1-1, with a tentative D call TRBD1 (6 bases). The CDR3 sequence is 17 residues long. V lost 5 bases, J lost 0 bases, and 19 bases lay in between. The V gene's germline CDR1 is SGHTA and CDR2 FQGNSA.

The rearrangement joins TRBV18 to TRBJ2-2; D remains unclear. Germline CDR1 KGHSH, CDR2 LQKENI. The V end lost 3 bases, the J end lost 4 bases, and 12 bases lay between the germline ends. This CDR3 contains 15 residues. The CDR3 DNA reads TGTGCCAGCTCACCGGCACGGTCCTCCACCGGGGAGCTGTTTTTT. Translation: CASSPARSSTGELFF.

V and J are TRBV6-5 and TRBJ2-3; D unclear. The germline V and J ends were trimmed by 6 bases and 2 bases, with 9 bases remaining between them. Germline CDR1 MNHEY, CDR2 SVGAGI. The CDR3 consists of 13 residues. The CDR3 bases are TGTGCCAGCAGGGGGTTTTCCACAGATACGCAGTATTTT. This encodes CASRGFSTDTQYF.

The chain uses TRBV5-1 and TRBJ1-4; D is unclear. Deletions cut 0 bases from V and 0 bases from J, with 6 bases between. This CDR3 is built from 15 residues. CDR1 and CDR2 from the germline V gene are SGHRS and YFSETQ. The CDR3 coding sequence is TGCGCCAGCAGCTTGGCCGGGTCAACTAATGAAAAACTGTTTTTT. The encoded protein is CASSLAGSTNEKLFF. The variable domain in full, with the rest retrieved from reference TRBV5-1 and TRBJ1-4, is KAGVTQTPRYLIKTRGQQVTLSCSPISGHRSVSWYQQTPGQGLQFLFEYFSETQRNKGNFPGRFSGRQFSNSRSEMNVSTLELGDSALYLCASSLAGSTNEKLFFGSGTQLSVL.

In DNA, the CDR3 is TGTGCCACCGCCGCGGGGATGAACACTGAAGCTTTCTTT. Its protein product is CATAAGMNTEAFF. The V and J genes are TRBV7-2 and TRBJ1-1, with D unresolved. Between the trimmed V and J ends, which lost 10 bases and 0 bases, there was a span of 12 bases. This CDR3 contains 13 residues. CDR1 and CDR2 from the germline V gene are SGHTA and FQGNSA.

The chain has TRBV13 and TRBJ2-7, with a weak D call TRBD2 (7 bases). V was shortened by 1 base and J by 6 bases, with 10 bases between the two germline ends. The CDR3 loop spans 13 amino acids. The germline V gene has CDR1 PRHDT and CDR2 FYEKMQ (reference sequence). CDR3 in amino acids: CASSLAGEGEQYF. DNA of the CDR3: TGTGCCAGCAGCTTAGCAGGGGAGGGCGAGCAGTACTTC.

The chain carries TRBV10-3 and TRBJ2-1; possible D gene TRBD1, 6 bases. Trimming took off 6 bases at V and 3 bases at J, with 18 bases between the two ends. Per germline, CDR1 ENHRY and CDR2 SYGVKD. The CDR3 has 16 residues. In DNA, the CDR3 is TGTGCCATCAGCATAAGGGACACAGCTTTCTACAATGAGCAGTTCTTC. As protein: CAISIRDTAFYNEQFF.

V and J are TRBV2 and TRBJ2-1; 15 positions match TRBD2. The CDR3 spans 15 residues. The germline V gene has CDR1 SNHLY and CDR2 FYNNEI. Germline trimming cut 4 bases from V and 7 bases from J; bases unmatched to any gene: 2. The CDR3 spells CASSAGTSGGNEQFF. Written as DNA, the CDR3 is TGTGCCAGCAGTGCCGGGACTAGCGGGGGGAATGAGCAGTTCTTC.

The chain employs TRBV28 and TRBJ1-4, with TRBD1 matching 7 bases. Trimming cost V 6 bases and J 4 bases; bases outside gene matches: 5. Germline CDR1 is MDHEN and CDR2 is SYDVKM. CDR3 size: 14 residues. The DNA of the CDR3 is TGTGCCAGCAGCGGCCCAGGGGGTAATGAAAAACTGTTTTTT. This codes for CASSGPGGNEKLFF.

The chain recombines TRBV18 with TRBJ1-3; 7 nucleotides line up with TRBD1. The CDR3 loop spans 15 amino acids. J was trimmed by 0 bases and V by 2 bases; bases with no gene match: 1. Looked up from germline, CDR1 is KGHSH and CDR2 is LQKENI. CDR3 amino acids: CASSPTGVSGNTIYF. In DNA form, the CDR3 reads TGTGCCAGCTCACCAACAGGGGTCTCTGGAAACACCATATATTTT.

This rearrangement joins TRBV6-5 to TRBJ2-7; no clear D gene. The germline V gene encodes CDR1 MNHEY and CDR2 SVGAGI. This CDR3 comprises 11 residues. V gave up 5 bases and J gave up 6 bases, with 8 bases separating them. CDR3 loop: CASSPLGEQYF. CDR3 DNA sequence: TGTGCCAGCAGTCCCCTCGGCGAGCAGTACTTC.

The V gene is TRBV15, the J gene TRBJ1-1, with TRBD1 matching 9 bases. CDR1 is LNHNV, CDR2 YYDKDF, per germline (reference sequence). V shed 3 bases and J 5 bases; nucleotides not matched to a gene: 10. There are 16 residues in the CDR3. The CDR3: CATSSYRQGEWTEAFF. CDR3 coding DNA: TGTGCCACCAGCAGTTATAGACAGGGGGAATGGACTGAAGCTTTCTTT.

Only a few counts were recorded for this clone. The chain joins TRBV28 to TRBJ2-1; TRBD2 might be the D (5 bases). The CDR3 contains 14 residues. CDR1 and CDR2 (germline): MDHEN, SYDVKM. The V gene lost 5 bases and the J gene lost 6 bases, with 14 bases spanning the gap. For the CDR3, the DNA is TGTGCCAGCAGTCTCTCAGGAGGTTTCAATGAGCAGTTCTTC. It yields the protein CASSLSGGFNEQFF.

The V and J genes are TRBV30 and TRBJ2-7; 8 bases line up with TRBD2. The V gene end was trimmed by 2 bases and the J gene end by 9 bases; junction bases not matched to a gene: 9. This CDR3 has 13 residues. Germline CDR1 reads GTSNPN; CDR2 reads SVGIG (reference sequence). CDR3 region: CAWSPGGGTGQYF. In nucleotides, the CDR3 is TGTGCCTGGAGTCCGGGGGGGGGTACTGGGCAGTACTTC.

V is TRBV5-1 and J is TRBJ1-3; tentatively, D is TRBD1 (6 bases). Looked up from germline, CDR1 is SGHRS and CDR2 is YFSETQ. This CDR3 comprises 16 residues. Trimming took 4 bases from V and 2 from J, leaving 16 bases between them. DNA of the CDR3: TGCGCCAGCAGCCGAGGGGTGGGGGGCGCTGGAAACACCATATATTTT. Translated, it gives CASSRGVGGAGNTIYF.

The genes are TRBV9 and TRBJ1-2, with D tentatively TRBD1 (5 bases). V lost 4 bases, J lost 8 bases, and 15 bases lay in between. CDR1 is SGDLS and CDR2 is YYNGEE in the germline V gene. The CDR3 has 13 residues. CDR3 coding DNA: TGTGCCAGCAGCCCCGAGGGGAGTCGCGGCTACACCTTC. Translating it yields CASSPEGSRGYTF.

There are a few counts of this clone. The rearrangement links TRBV6-5 to TRBJ2-2, with D uncertain. This CDR3 spans 12 amino acids. The germline V gene encodes CDR1 MNHEY and CDR2 SVGAGI. The V gene lost 4 bases and the J gene lost 4 bases, with 4 bases spanning the gap. CDR3 in DNA: TGTGCCAGCAGTTTGGTCACCGGGGAGCTGTTTTTT. Its protein product is CASSLVTGELFF.